This TCR beta chain was retrieved from a study of beta chain features in type 1 diabetes. The table lists this clone with a few counts. Its antigen is not identified. Sorted populations all had greater than 98% purity. cDNA synthesis used the whole RNA isolate, giving expressed TCRB sequences. Sequencing used immunoSEQ multiplex PCR; TCRdb keeps in-frame clones, though not all of them. The table has over 150,000 clones, about 12% seen once; the top ten hold approximately 0.62%. With 0 bases clipped from V and 4 bases from J, the junction kept 11 bases outside the gene matches. There are 17 residues in the CDR3. Germline CDR1 reads GTSNPN; CDR2 reads SVGIG (reference sequence). Study outcomes and limitations: Reduced insertions and increased deletions marked VDJ junctions in type 1 diabetes patients. Shorter TCRB CDR3s, moderately but significantly so, marked every one of the four CD4+ subsets in Type 1 diabetes patients.

The sequence was obtained from a woman under 30 in good health. The material sequenced was central memory CD4+ T cells from blood. The chain couples TRBV30 to TRBJ1-5; 8 bases match TRBD1. CDR3 protein: CAWSVPWGQAANQPQHF. CDR3 coding DNA: TGTGCCTGGAGTGTACCGTGGGGACAGGCTGCAAATCAGCCCCAGCATTTT.